Following are 16 T cell receptor beta chains from one sample sequenced in a study of CD8 T cells in Susac syndrome. Random-hexamer reverse transcription was applied to roughly 0.5 to 1 ug RNA. A single record per CDR3 protein comes from TCRdb applying MiXCR to the immunoSEQ multiplex PCR reads. Among tens of thousands of distinct CDR3 sequences, roughly 95% were seen once, and the ten largest hold around 0.62%. Sequenced: CD8+ T cells from PBMCs. The receptors here all came from a human donor with Susac syndrome.

In this sample, this clonotype turned up once. The rearrangement joins TRBV7-8 to TRBJ2-3; D unclear. Trimming took 2 bases from V and 1 from J, leaving 7 bases between them. There are 14 residues in the CDR3. Looked up from germline, CDR1 is SGHVS and CDR2 is FQNEAQ. The CDR3, as DNA: TGTGCCAGCAGCTTACTTCTGGGCACAGATACGCAGTATTTT. Translation gives CASSLLLGTDTQYF.

This clonotype has only one observation. The genes are TRBV9 and TRBJ2-2, with a tentative D call TRBD2 (6 bases). CDR3 length equals 14 residues. Germline V CDR1 and CDR2: SGDLS, YYNGEE. The V and J ends lost 3 bases and 5 bases respectively, with 11 bases between them. The CDR3 region has the DNA TGTGCCAGCAGCGCAGTGGCGGGGACCGGGGAGCTGTTTTTT. Amino acids: CASSAVAGTGELFF.

The rearrangement joins TRBV5-1 to TRBJ2-2; D remains unclear. V lost 5 bases to trimming and J lost 4 bases, with 12 bases between them. The CDR3 is 14 amino acids. From germline, CDR1 is SGHRS and CDR2 YFSETQ. In DNA form, the CDR3 reads TGCGCCAGCAGAGCCGTACACTCCACCGGGGAGCTGTTTTTT. Translation gives CASRAVHSTGELFF.

The chain is built from TRBV30 and TRBJ2-7; 8 bases align to TRBD1. CDR1 and CDR2 from the germline V gene are GTSNPN and SVGIG (reference sequence). The CDR3 consists of 13 residues. The ends lost 4 bases at V and 2 bases at J; junction bases unmatched: 4. DNA of the CDR3: TGTGCCTGGAATAGGGACAGGACCTACGAGCAGTACTTC. Residues: CAWNRDRTYEQYF.

The CDR3 spells CATSERVRAEAFF. CDR3 DNA: TGTGCCACCTCAGAGAGGGTTCGCGCTGAAGCTTTCTTT. The chain is built from TRBV19 and TRBJ1-1; no clear D gene. The CDR3 has 13 amino acids. Trimming took 10 bases from V and 6 from J, leaving 18 bases between them. Germline V gene data show CDR1 as LNHDA and CDR2 as SQIVND (reference sequence). Together with reference TRBV19 and TRBJ1-1, the CDR3 gives the full variable domain: DGGITQSPKYLFRKEGQNVTLSCEQNLNHDAMYWYRQDPGQGLRLIYYSQIVNDFQKGDIAEGYSVSREKKESFPLTVTSAQKNPTAFYLCATSERVRAEAFFGQGTRLTVV.

The chain combines TRBV20-1 with TRBJ2-7; D perhaps matches TRBD2 (7 bases). The germline CDR1 and CDR2 sequences are DFQATT and SNEGSKA (reference sequence). The germline V and J ends were trimmed by 6 bases and 2 bases, with 17 bases remaining between them. The CDR3 contains 14 residues. CDR3: CSATTGGQTYEQYF. The CDR3 coding sequence is TGCAGTGCCACAACGGGGGGCCAAACCTACGAGCAGTACTTC.

The genes are TRBV30 and TRBJ2-7; D gene uncertain. The germline V gene has CDR1 GTSNPN and CDR2 SVGIG (reference sequence). The V gene lost 1 base and the J gene lost 1 base, with 8 bases spanning the gap. This CDR3 has 13 amino acids. CDR3 loop: CAWSGRRSYEQYF. In DNA, the CDR3 is TGTGCCTGGAGTGGAAGGAGATCCTACGAGCAGTACTTC. The whole variable domain, filled in from reference TRBV30 and TRBJ2-7, reads SQTIHQWPATLVQPVGSPLSLECTVEGTSNPNLYWYRQAAGRGLQLLFYSVGIGQISSEVPQNLSASRPQDRQFILSSKKLLLSDSGFYLCAWSGRRSYEQYFGPGTRLTVT.

The chain employs TRBV7-9 and TRBJ2-7; a possible D gene is TRBD1 (6 bases). V lost 5 bases and J 0 bases, leaving 14 bases between the germline ends. Germline V gene sequence: CDR1 SEHNR, CDR2 FQNEAQ (reference sequence). The CDR3 has 15 amino acids. CDR3 bases: TGTGCCAGCAGCCCCCGGACAGTTTTCTCCTACGAGCAGTACTTC. Its translation is CASSPRTVFSYEQYF.

The rearrangement links TRBV29-1 to TRBJ1-2; possible D gene TRBD1, 6 bases. Germline V gene lookup returns CDR1 SQVTM and CDR2 ANQGSEA. The CDR3 is 13 residues long. With 7 bases removed from V and 8 bases from J, the gap between germline ends came to 20 bases. The CDR3 nucleotides are TGCAGCGCGCGGCGTCCGGGGGCAGGGGGCTACACCTTC. This encodes CSARRPGAGGYTF.

The J gene is TRBJ1-2, the V gene TRBV6-5; the match to TRBD1 covers 7 bases. The CDR3 sequence is 13 residues long. Germline CDR1 reads MNHEY; CDR2 reads SVGAGI. The junction had 7 bases not matched to a gene; V was cut back by 10 bases and J by 2 bases. CDR3 sequence (DNA): TGTGCCACCACGACAGGGCGGAACTATGGCTACACCTTC. Residues: CATTTGRNYGYTF.

This chain joins TRBV25-1 and TRBJ2-7; the D is unclear. Germline CDR1 is MGHDK and CDR2 is SYGVNS. V lost 1 base, J lost 7 bases, and 11 bases lay in between. The CDR3 covers 13 residues. The CDR3 DNA reads TGTGCCAGCAGTGAATTGGGGTTGAAGGAGCAGTACTTC. Residues: CASSELGLKEQYF.

The chain combines TRBV30 with TRBJ1-1; 8 bases fit TRBD1. The CDR3 has 15 amino acids. V lost 2 bases to trimming and J lost 3 bases; unmatched junction nucleotides: 8. Per the germline V gene, CDR1 is GTSNPN and CDR2 is SVGIG (reference sequence). CDR3 in DNA: TGTGCCTGGAGTACGACAGGGGAGTGGGACACTGAAGCTTTCTTT. It encodes CAWSTTGEWDTEAFF. The variable domain in full, with the rest retrieved from reference TRBV30 and TRBJ1-1, is SQTIHQWPATLVQPVGSPLSLECTVEGTSNPNLYWYRQAAGRGLQLLFYSVGIGQISSEVPQNLSASRPQDRQFILSSKKLLLSDSGFYLCAWSTTGEWDTEAFFGQGTRLTVV.

The chain is built from TRBV5-1 and TRBJ1-1, with D maybe TRBD1 (6 bases). V gave up 5 bases and J gave up 4 bases, with 18 bases separating them. CDR1 SGHRS and CDR2 YFSETQ come from the germline V gene. CDR3 length equals 15 residues. The CDR3 sequence is CASSPKQGRGTEAFF. As DNA, the CDR3 is TGCGCCAGCAGTCCGAAGCAGGGGAGGGGCACTGAAGCTTTCTTT.

This clonotype appeared a single time. The gene calls are TRBV6-6 and TRBJ2-5; TRBD2 matches 9 bases. CDR3 length: 15 residues. Germline V lookup: CDR1 MNHNY, CDR2 SVGAGI (reference sequence). J lost 0 bases, V lost 6 bases, and 5 bases had no gene match. In nucleotides, the CDR3 is TGTGCCAGCAGCTTTAGCGGGGGTAACCAAGAGACCCAGTACTTC. Translating gives CASSFSGGNQETQYF.

The V call is TRBV20-1, the J call TRBJ1-1; the D is unclear. Germline V gene data show CDR1 as DFQATT and CDR2 as SNEGSKA (reference sequence). The CDR3 sequence is 13 residues long. The CDR3: CSLIRSMNTEAFF. Written as DNA, the CDR3 is TGCAGCCTAATTAGGAGCATGAACACTGAAGCTTTCTTT.

This chain joins TRBV2 and TRBJ1-1; weak D call: TRBD1 (6 bases). Germline V gene sequence: CDR1 SNHLY, CDR2 FYNNEI. The V gene lost 5 bases and the J gene lost 0 bases, with 10 bases spanning the gap. This CDR3 spans 14 amino acids. The CDR3 DNA is TGTGCCAGCAGTATTGGACAGATGAACACTGAAGCTTTCTTT. As protein: CASSIGQMNTEAFF. The entire variable domain, with the rest obtained from reference TRBV2 and TRBJ1-1, is as follows: EPEVTQTPSHQVTQMGQEVILRCVPISNHLYFYWYRQILGQKVEFLVSFYNNEISEKSEIFDDQFSVERPDGSNFTLKIRSTKLEDSAMYFCASSIGQMNTEAFFGQGTRLTVV.